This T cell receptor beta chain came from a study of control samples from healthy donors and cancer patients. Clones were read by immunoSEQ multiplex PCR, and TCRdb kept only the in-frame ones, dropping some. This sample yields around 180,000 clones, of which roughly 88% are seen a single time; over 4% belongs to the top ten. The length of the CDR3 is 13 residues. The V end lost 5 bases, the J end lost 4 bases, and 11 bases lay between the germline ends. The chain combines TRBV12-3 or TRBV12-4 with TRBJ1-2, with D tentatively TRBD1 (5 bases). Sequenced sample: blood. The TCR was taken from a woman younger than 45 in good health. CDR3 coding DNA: TGTGCCAGCAGTCTCCCCGGGGGCTATGGCTACACCTTC. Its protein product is CASSLPGGYGYTF.